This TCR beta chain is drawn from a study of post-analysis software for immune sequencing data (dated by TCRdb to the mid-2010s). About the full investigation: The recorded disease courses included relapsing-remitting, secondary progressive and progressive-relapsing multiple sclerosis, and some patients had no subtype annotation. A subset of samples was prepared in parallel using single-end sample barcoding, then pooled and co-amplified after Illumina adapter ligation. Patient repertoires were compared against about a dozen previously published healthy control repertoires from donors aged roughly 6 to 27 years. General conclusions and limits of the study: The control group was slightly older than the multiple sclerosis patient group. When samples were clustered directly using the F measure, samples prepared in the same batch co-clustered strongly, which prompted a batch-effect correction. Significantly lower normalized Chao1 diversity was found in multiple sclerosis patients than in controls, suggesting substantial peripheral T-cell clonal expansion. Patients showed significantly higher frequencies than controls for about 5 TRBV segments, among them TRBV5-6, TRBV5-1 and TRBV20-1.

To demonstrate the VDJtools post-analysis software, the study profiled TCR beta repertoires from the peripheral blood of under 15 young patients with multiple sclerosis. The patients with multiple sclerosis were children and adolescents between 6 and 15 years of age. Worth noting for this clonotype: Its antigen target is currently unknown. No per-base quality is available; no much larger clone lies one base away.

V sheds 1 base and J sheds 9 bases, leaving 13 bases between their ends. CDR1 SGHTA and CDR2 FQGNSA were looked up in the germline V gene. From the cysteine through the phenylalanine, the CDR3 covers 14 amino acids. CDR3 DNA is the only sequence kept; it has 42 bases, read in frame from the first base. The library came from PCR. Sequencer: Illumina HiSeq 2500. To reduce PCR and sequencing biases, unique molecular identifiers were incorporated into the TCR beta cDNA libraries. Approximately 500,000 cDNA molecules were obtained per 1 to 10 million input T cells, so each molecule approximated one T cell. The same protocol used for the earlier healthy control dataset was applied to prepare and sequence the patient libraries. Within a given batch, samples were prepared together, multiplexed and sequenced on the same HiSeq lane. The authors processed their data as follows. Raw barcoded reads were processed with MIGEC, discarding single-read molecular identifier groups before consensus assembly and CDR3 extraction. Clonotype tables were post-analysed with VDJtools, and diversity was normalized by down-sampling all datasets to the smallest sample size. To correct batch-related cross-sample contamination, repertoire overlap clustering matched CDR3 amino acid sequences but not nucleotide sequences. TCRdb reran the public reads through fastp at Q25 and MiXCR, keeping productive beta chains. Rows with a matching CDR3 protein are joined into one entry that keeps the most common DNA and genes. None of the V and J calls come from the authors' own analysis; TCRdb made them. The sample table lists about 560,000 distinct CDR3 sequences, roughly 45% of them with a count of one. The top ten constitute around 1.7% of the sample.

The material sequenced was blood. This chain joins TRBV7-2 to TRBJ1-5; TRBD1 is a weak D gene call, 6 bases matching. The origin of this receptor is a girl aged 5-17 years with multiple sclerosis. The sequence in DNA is TGTGCCAGCAGCTTAGACGGGGGGCGCAGGCCCCAGCATTTT. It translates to CASSLDGGRRPQHF.